Listed below are T cell receptor beta chains from one sample, sequenced in a study of T cells in Graves' hyperthyroidism and ophthalmopathy. A single record per CDR3 protein comes from TCRdb applying MiXCR to the multiplex PCR reads. The sample lists about 590,000 distinct CDR3 sequences; more than 13% were seen once. Material: blood. These TCRs come from a young woman with Graves' ophthalmopathy. Each CDR3 is given with its conserved first and last residue. The order of the fields is V gene, D gene, CDR3 length, clone size, J gene, CDR3 protein, CDR3 DNA. A D gene is named only where the DNA matches it firmly. Clone size is not always given. Where it is, it says once, few, many or a class for expanded clones.

>TRBV3-1|.|14|few|TRBJ1-2
CASSQDGASDGYTF
TGTGCCAGCAGCCAAGACGGAGCCTCGGATGGCTACACCTTC
>TRBV24-1|.|13|few|TRBJ2-7
CATSAGYSYEQYF
TGTGCCACCAGTGCGGGTTACTCCTACGAGCAGTACTTC
>TRBV7-9|.|17|many|TRBJ1-2
CASSPGPSGGNKNGYTF
TGTGCCAGCAGCCCCGGGCCGTCCGGGGGCAATAAGAATGGCTACACCTTC
>TRBV5-6|.|13|many|TRBJ1-4
CASSPGPNEKLFF
TGTGCCAGCAGCCCAGGACCGAATGAAAAACTGTTTTTT
>TRBV2|.|16|.|TRBJ1-5
CASSEGSVYSNQPQHF
TGTGCCAGCAGCGAGGGGTCGGTGTATAGCAATCAGCCCCAGCATTTT
>TRBV29-1|.|14|few|TRBJ1-2
CSVVRAPPVYGYTF
TGCAGCGTTGTTCGGGCCCCCCCTGTCTATGGCTACACCTTC
>TRBV11-2|.|14|.|TRBJ1-3
CASSLGISGNTIYF
TGTGCCAGCAGCTTAGGTATCTCTGGAAACACCATATATTTT
>TRBV5-1|.|14|many|TRBJ2-5
CASTGGVLQETQYF
TGCGCCAGCACTGGAGGGGTTCTCCAAGAGACCCAGTACTTC
>TRBV28|TRBD2|17|many|TRBJ2-7
CASSLRSGVISSYEQYF
TGTGCCAGCAGTTTAAGAAGCGGGGTAATTAGCTCCTACGAGCAGTACTTC
>TRBV11-2|.|14|many|TRBJ1-2
CASSLTLGSSGYTF
TGTGCCAGCAGCTTAACCCTCGGGAGTAGTGGCTACACCTTC
>TRBV25-1|.|15|many|TRBJ2-7
CASSEWGGLKNEQYF
TGTGCCAGCAGTGAATGGGGTGGGCTCAAGAACGAGCAGTACTTC
>TRBV7-9|.|14|many|TRBJ2-7
CASSRTGENYEQYF
TGTGCCAGCAGTCGAACCGGGGAAAACTACGAGCAGTACTTC
>TRBV30|.|13|many|TRBJ2-7
CAWSVDGSDEQYF
TGTGCCTGGAGTGTAGACGGGAGCGACGAGCAGTACTTC
>TRBV29-1|.|12|few|TRBJ2-5
CSVSISVETQYF
TGCAGCGTTTCCATTAGCGTGGAGACCCAGTACTTC
>TRBV3-1|.|15|.|TRBJ1-3
CASSLGAISGNTIYF
TGTGCCAGCAGCCTCGGAGCGATCTCTGGAAACACCATATATTTT
>TRBV10-3|TRBD2|15|few|TRBJ2-7
CAISSSSGSSYEQYF
TGTGCCATCAGTAGTTCTAGCGGCAGCTCCTACGAGCAGTACTTC
>TRBV9|.|14|many|TRBJ1-1
CASSVSTVNTEAFF
TGTGCCAGCAGCGTCTCGACGGTGAACACTGAAGCTTTCTTT
>TRBV5-5|TRBD2|18|.|TRBJ2-3
CASSSLGGGIGRTDTQYF
TGTGCCAGCAGCTCCCTCGGGGGGGGTATAGGGAGGACAGATACGCAGTATTTT
>TRBV19|.|19|once|TRBJ2-6
CASSIVRSQLPSGANVLTF
TGTGCCAGTAGTATAGTTCGGAGTCAGTTGCCCTCTGGGGCCAACGTCCTGACTTTC
>TRBV12-3/TRBV12-4|.|13|many|TRBJ2-1
CASSLGGDNEQFF
TGTGCCAGCAGTCTAGGAGGGGACAATGAGCAGTTCTTC